Shown below are 2 T cell receptor beta chains from a single sample sequenced in a study of blood T cells in healthy people across ages. Through a sample-barcoded 5' primer and a J-beta primer mix, a second PCR was run for roughly 6 to 11 cycles. TCRdb fed the 5' RACE reads into MiXCR, producing one record per CDR3 protein. Of fewer than 2 million distinct CDR3 sequences in the sample, around 42% were seen once. The sample taken for sequencing was blood. The receptors stem from a human donor in good health.

V usage is TRBV4-3 and J usage is TRBJ1-1, with D possibly being TRBD1 (5 bases). CDR1 and CDR2 (germline): LGHNA, YSLEER. The germline V and J ends were trimmed by 2 bases and 0 bases, with 13 bases remaining between them. This CDR3 has 16 residues. Written as DNA, the CDR3 is TGCGCCAGCAGCCAAATCGGGGCAGGGATGAACACTGAAGCTTTCTTT. Its protein product is CASSQIGAGMNTEAFF.

The chain couples TRBV20-1 to TRBJ1-5, with 9 positions matching TRBD1. The CDR3 contains 15 residues. Looked up from germline, CDR1 is DFQATT and CDR2 is SNEGSKA (reference sequence). Germline trimming cut 3 bases from V and 0 bases from J; bases unmatched to any gene: 3. The CDR3, as DNA: TGCAGTGCTAGGGACAGGGGATATAGCAATCAGCCCCAGCATTTT. This encodes CSARDRGYSNQPQHF.